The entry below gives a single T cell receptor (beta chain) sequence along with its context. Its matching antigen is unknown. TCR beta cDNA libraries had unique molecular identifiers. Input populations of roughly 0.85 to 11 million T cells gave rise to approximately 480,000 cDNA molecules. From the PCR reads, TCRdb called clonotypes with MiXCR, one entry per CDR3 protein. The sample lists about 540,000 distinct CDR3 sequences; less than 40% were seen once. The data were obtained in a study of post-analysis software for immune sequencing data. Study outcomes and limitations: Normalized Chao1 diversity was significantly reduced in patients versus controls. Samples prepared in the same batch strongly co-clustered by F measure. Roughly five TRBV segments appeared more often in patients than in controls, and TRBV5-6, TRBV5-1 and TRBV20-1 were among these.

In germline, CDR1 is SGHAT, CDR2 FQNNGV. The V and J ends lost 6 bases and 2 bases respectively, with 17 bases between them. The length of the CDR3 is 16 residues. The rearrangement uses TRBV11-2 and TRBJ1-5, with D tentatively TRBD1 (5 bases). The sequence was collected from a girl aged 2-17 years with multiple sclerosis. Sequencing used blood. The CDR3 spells CASSDTWGGGNQPQHF. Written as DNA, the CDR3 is TGTGCCAGCAGTGATACGTGGGGAGGGGGCAATCAGCCCCAGCATTTT.